Following are 31 T cell receptor beta chains from one sample sequenced in a study of CD8+ T cells in alopecia areata. Regarding treatment: oral pan-JAK inhibitor, 5-10 mg twice daily. Extracted from the samples, RNA was reverse transcribed into cDNA to serve as the sequencing template. Only in-frame clones appear in the TCRdb table, and some are missing; sequencing was by immunoSEQ multiplex PCR. Here the sample spans roughly 110,000 clones, approximately 51% being singletons. The sample in question was CD4+ T cells sorted from blood, obtained at week 24, from a patient treated with tofacitinib. The receptor set was obtained from a human donor with alopecia areata.

This chain links TRBV10-3 with TRBJ1-2; D remains ambiguous. Trimming removed 0 bases at V and 2 bases at J, with 7 bases between. The CDR3 loop spans 14 amino acids. Germline values: CDR1 ENHRY, CDR2 SYGVKD. Here the CDR3 reads CAISESETNYGYTF. The CDR3 coding sequence is TGTGCCATCAGTGAGTCCGAAACCAACTATGGCTACACCTTC.

The V and J genes are TRBV30 and TRBJ2-1, with 14 bases matching TRBD2. V lost 1 base to trimming and J lost 9 bases; unmatched junction nucleotides: 5. The germline gives CDR1 GTSNPN, CDR2 SVGIG (reference sequence). CDR3 length equals 15 residues. The DNA of the CDR3 is TGTGCCTGGAGTGGACTAGCGGGGGGGCAGGGTGAGCAGTTCTTC. As protein: CAWSGLAGGQGEQFF.

The chain is built from TRBV6-5 and TRBJ1-6; no clear D. Germline assignment: CDR1 MNHEY and CDR2 SVGAGI. CDR3 length equals 15 residues. Trimming cost V 6 bases and J 7 bases, with 16 bases left between them. The CDR3 DNA sequence: TGTGCCAGCAGCCTCCGGGAGACGGGGAATTCACCCCTCCACTTT. Translating it yields CASSLRETGNSPLHF.

The V gene is TRBV7-2, the J gene TRBJ2-2, with 9 nucleotides matching TRBD2. CDR3 length: 18 residues. Trimming removed 1 base from V and 4 bases from J; junction bases left unmatched: 10. Germline V gene sequence: CDR1 SGHTA, CDR2 FQGNSA. The CDR3 loop is CASSLGTLAGNPTGELFF. CDR3 DNA: TGTGCCAGCAGCTTAGGTACCCTAGCGGGGAATCCCACCGGGGAGCTGTTTTTT.

This clone was seen a single time. The chain employs TRBV4-3 and TRBJ2-2; D is possibly TRBD1 (6 bases). CDR1 and CDR2 (germline): LGHNA, YSLEER. The CDR3 covers 15 residues. V was cut by 3 bases and J by 4 bases, with 12 bases left in between. The CDR3 is CASSHTGISTGELFF. DNA for the CDR3: TGCGCCAGCAGCCACACAGGGATTAGCACCGGGGAGCTGTTTTTT.

This chain connects TRBV29-1 to TRBJ1-2; no definite D call. V was pared by 3 bases and J by 5 bases, with 10 bases between. Germline V gene lookup returns CDR1 SQVTM and CDR2 ANQGSEA. The CDR3 is 12 residues long. In nucleotides, the CDR3 is TGCAGCGTTGATGGCAGCGGGTATGGCTACACCTTC. The encoded protein is CSVDGSGYGYTF.

The chain combines TRBV4-3 with TRBJ1-2, with D hard to call. Germline V gene sequence: CDR1 LGHNA, CDR2 YSLEER. V was cut by 0 bases and J by 4 bases, with 15 bases left in between. The CDR3 has 16 residues. The CDR3 loop reads CASSQDFGGTSYGYTF. The CDR3, as DNA: TGCGCCAGCAGCCAAGATTTTGGCGGCACTTCCTATGGCTACACCTTC.

The chain combines TRBV30 with TRBJ2-3; 9 nucleotides match TRBD2. The CDR3 covers 13 residues. The ends lost 4 bases at V and 10 bases at J; junction bases unmatched: 9. CDR1 and CDR2 from the germline V gene are GTSNPN and SVGIG (reference sequence). DNA of the CDR3: TGTGCCTGGACTAGCGGGGCCCCGGGGGCGCAGTATTTT. It translates to CAWTSGAPGAQYF.

V and J are TRBV4-1 and TRBJ2-1; the D call may be TRBD1 or TRBD2 (5 bases each). The germline V gene encodes CDR1 MGHRA and CDR2 YSYEKL. Trimming shortened V by 4 bases and J by 9 bases, and 16 bases separated the two germline ends. There are 14 residues in the CDR3. The CDR3 nucleotides are TGCGCCAGCAGCCGCAAGAGGGGTGGCAGTGAGCAGTTCTTC. Protein sequence: CASSRKRGGSEQFF.

V gene TRBV4-3 combines with J gene TRBJ1-4; 7 bases fit TRBD1. The trim removed 2 bases at V and 2 bases at J, leaving 5 bases unmatched. The V gene's germline CDR1 is LGHNA and CDR2 YSLEER. The CDR3 covers 16 residues. In DNA, the CDR3 is TGCGCCAGCAGCCAACATAGGGGGCTTACTAATGAAAAACTGTTTTTT. It specifies CASSQHRGLTNEKLFF.

V is TRBV30 and J is TRBJ2-1; 7 bases align to TRBD2. CDR3 length: 14 amino acids. CDR1 is GTSNPN, CDR2 SVGIG, per germline (reference sequence). J gave up 7 bases and V 4 bases, and 10 bases lay outside the gene matches. The CDR3 loop is CAWTGGLGSNEQFF. For the CDR3, the DNA is TGTGCCTGGACTGGAGGACTAGGCTCAAATGAGCAGTTCTTC.

The V call is TRBV29-1, the J call TRBJ1-4, with a possible D match to TRBD1 (5 bases). Germline CDR1 is SQVTM and CDR2 is ANQGSEA. Trimming pared 4 bases from V and 8 bases from J, leaving 11 bases between. This CDR3 region has 12 residues. The CDR3 DNA reads TGCAGCGTTGTGGGGGTAGGGGAAAAACTGTTTTTT. Translating gives CSVVGVGEKLFF. The whole variable domain, remainder taken from reference TRBV29-1 and TRBJ1-4, is SAVISQKPSRDICQRGTSLTIQCQVDSQVTMMFWYRQQPGQSLTLIATANQGSEATYESGFVIDKFPISRPNLTFSTLTVSNMSPEDSSIYLCSVVGVGEKLFFGSGTQLSVL.

This sequence joins TRBV7-8 and TRBJ1-2; the D is unclear. Germline V gene sequence: CDR1 SGHVS, CDR2 FQNEAQ. This CDR3 has 14 residues. Trimming pared 5 bases from V and 7 bases from J, leaving 17 bases between. The CDR3 DNA reads as TGTGCCAGCAGCCCCACTCGTGTGACGGGTGGCTACACCTTC. Translation gives CASSPTRVTGGYTF.

The chain carries TRBV7-2 and TRBJ1-5; D might be TRBD1 (6 bases). Per the germline V gene, CDR1 is SGHTA and CDR2 is FQGNSA. V lost 2 bases and J 5 bases, leaving 13 bases between the germline ends. CDR3 size: 15 residues. CDR3 residues: CASSLLQGGDQPQHF. The CDR3 nucleotides are TGTGCCAGCAGCTTATTACAGGGCGGGGATCAGCCCCAGCATTTT.

This clone was seen only once. The chain employs TRBV25-1 and TRBJ2-4; no definite D call. CDR3 size: 15 residues. Germline CDR1 is MGHDK and CDR2 is SYGVNS. V shed 6 bases and J shed 8 bases, with 20 bases lying between them. For the CDR3, the DNA is TGTGCCAGCAGCCCCTCTCGAAGGCCTGGGGACATTCAGTACTTC. Residues: CASSPSRRPGDIQYF.

About this clone: The same CDR3 is also encoded by other DNA sequences in this sample. V and J are TRBV30 and TRBJ1-2; D is undetermined. The V end lost 0 bases, the J end lost 5 bases, and 10 bases lay between the germline ends. This CDR3 has 13 residues. Germline V gives CDR1 GTSNPN, CDR2 SVGIG (reference sequence). In DNA form, the CDR3 reads TGTGCCTGGAGTGTTGCACAGTTTTATGGCTACACCTTC. Protein product: CAWSVAQFYGYTF.

This clone was seen at least ten times. V and J are TRBV27 and TRBJ2-4; TRBD1 might be the D (5 bases). Germline V gene sequence: CDR1 MNHEY, CDR2 SMNVEV (reference sequence). V lost 8 bases to trimming and J lost 2 bases, with 22 bases between them. CDR3 length: 17 residues. CDR3 DNA: TGTGCCAGCGCGTGGAAGGCAGGGTCCGTGACCAAAAACATTCAGTACTTC. Translating it yields CASAWKAGSVTKNIQYF.

This clone was seen more than once but under ten times. This chain links TRBV7-9 with TRBJ2-7; no clear D. V was shortened by 4 bases and J by 6 bases, with 16 bases between the two germline ends. Germline assignment: CDR1 SEHNR and CDR2 FQNEAQ (reference sequence). This CDR3 is 14 amino acids long. CDR3 DNA: TGTGCCAGCAGCTCACGTACCCGACTTCGCGAGCAGTACTTC. It yields the protein CASSSRTRLREQYF.

This clone was detected a few times. The chain is built from TRBV7-2 and TRBJ1-2; weak D call: TRBD1 (5 bases). This CDR3 comprises 15 residues. Trimming cost V 1 base and J 7 bases, with 16 bases left between them. Germline V gene sequence: CDR1 SGHTA, CDR2 FQGNSA. CDR3 loop: CASSLERGAAGGYTF. Here the CDR3 DNA reads TGTGCCAGCAGCTTAGAGAGAGGGGCAGCTGGTGGCTACACCTTC. Full variable domain (rest looked up from reference TRBV7-2 and TRBJ1-2): GAGVSQSPSNKVTEKGKDVELRCDPISGHTALYWYRQSLGQGLEFLIYFQGNSAPDKSGLPSDRFSAERTGGSVSTLTIQRTQQEDSAVYLCASSLERGAAGGYTFGSGTRLTVV.

V is TRBV6-5 and J is TRBJ1-2; TRBD1 aligns across 7 bases. V gave up 5 bases and J gave up 2 bases; unmatched junction bases: 8. This CDR3 contains 15 residues. In germline, CDR1 is MNHEY, CDR2 SVGAGI. The CDR3 DNA is TGTGCCAGCAGTGGAGGAACGACAGGGAACTATGGCTACACCTTC. Translation gives CASSGGTTGNYGYTF.

This chain uses TRBV4-1 with TRBJ1-2, with D possibly matching TRBD1 (6 bases). The V gene's germline CDR1 is MGHRA and CDR2 YSYEKL. The CDR3 covers 16 residues. The V and J ends lost 0 bases and 7 bases respectively, with 18 bases between them. CDR3 DNA: TGCGCCAGCAGCCAAGATACTCAAGGGGGAGTCGGTGGCTACACCTTC. It is translated as CASSQDTQGGVGGYTF.

The genes are TRBV27 and TRBJ1-4, with D possibly matching TRBD1 (6 bases). The V end was cut by 1 base, the J end by 5 bases, with 8 bases between. Per the germline V gene, CDR1 is MNHEY and CDR2 is SMNVEV (reference sequence). The CDR3 has 14 amino acids. CDR3 DNA sequence: TGTGCCAGCAGTTTATGGCAGGGGAATGAAAAACTGTTTTTT. The encoded protein is CASSLWQGNEKLFF. The variable domain in full, completed from reference TRBV27 and TRBJ1-4, reads EAQVTQNPRYLITVTGKKLTVTCSQNMNHEYMSWYRQDPGLGLRQIYYSMNVEVTDKGDVPEGYKVSRKEKRNFPLILESPSPNQTSLYFCASSLWQGNEKLFFGSGTQLSVL.

This clone has a handful of counts. J is TRBJ2-5 and V is TRBV2, with TRBD2 as a possible D gene (6 bases). Germline assignment: CDR1 SNHLY and CDR2 FYNNEI. This CDR3 is built from 13 residues. With 7 bases removed from V and 2 bases from J, the gap between germline ends came to 11 bases. As DNA, the CDR3 is TGTGCCAGCAACCTGGACTATCAAGAGACCCAGTACTTC. Its protein product is CASNLDYQETQYF. Looking up the rest from reference TRBV2 and TRBJ2-5 gives the full variable domain: EPEVTQTPSHQVTQMGQEVILRCVPISNHLYFYWYRQILGQKVEFLVSFYNNEISEKSEIFDDQFSVERPDGSNFTLKIRSTKLEDSAMYFCASNLDYQETQYFGPGTRLLVL.

This clone was counted only a few times. This chain joins TRBV4-2 and TRBJ2-5, with 7 bases matching TRBD1. The CDR3 is 14 residues long. Germline CDR1 LGHNA, CDR2 YNFKEQ. J lost 3 bases, V lost 4 bases, and 5 bases had no gene match. The CDR3 is CASSRSGTEETQYF. The CDR3 DNA is TGTGCCAGCAGCCGTTCCGGGACAGAAGAGACCCAGTACTTC.

This clone appeared a few times. This chain joins TRBV29-1 and TRBJ2-3; weak D call: TRBD1 (6 bases). With 5 bases removed from V and 4 bases from J, the gap between germline ends came to 10 bases. Germline V CDR1 and CDR2: SQVTM, ANQGSEA. This CDR3 contains 12 residues. The CDR3 spells CSVIQGSDTQYF. Here the CDR3 DNA reads TGCAGCGTTATACAGGGCTCAGATACGCAGTATTTT.

This clone was counted only a few times. V usage is TRBV29-1 and J usage is TRBJ1-3; D is unclear. V dropped 7 bases and J dropped 2 bases, with 15 bases sitting between them. The CDR3 has 14 amino acids. Germline CDR1 and CDR2: SQVTM and ANQGSEA. The DNA of the CDR3 is TGCAGCGCCCAAGGGAGGGATACTGGAAACACCATATATTTT. It yields the protein CSAQGRDTGNTIYF.

The chain links TRBV9 to TRBJ1-5, with a possible D match to TRBD1 (5 bases). Trimming cost V 0 bases and J 2 bases, with 9 bases left between them. The CDR3 runs to 15 residues. Germline CDR1 SGDLS, CDR2 YYNGEE. Here the CDR3 DNA reads TGTGCCAGCAGCGTAGCGGGGACTGGCAATCAGCCCCAGCATTTT. Translated: CASSVAGTGNQPQHF.

The chain links TRBV4-1 to TRBJ1-2, with D perhaps TRBD1 (6 bases). Looked up from germline, CDR1 is MGHRA and CDR2 is YSYEKL. Trimming shortened V by 3 bases and J by 7 bases, and 18 bases separated the two germline ends. The CDR3 sequence is 15 residues long. The CDR3, as DNA: TGCGCCAGCAGCCAGGGTTGGACAGCACAACGTGGCTACACCTTC. Protein product: CASSQGWTAQRGYTF.

This chain connects TRBV6-5 to TRBJ1-2, with 7 bases aligning to TRBD1. With 10 bases clipped from V and 5 bases from J, the junction kept 13 bases outside the gene matches. The CDR3 runs 14 residues. Germline loops: CDR1 MNHEY, CDR2 SVGAGI. CDR3 sequence: CATTLDRVRYGYTF. DNA for the CDR3: TGTGCCACTACCCTCGACAGGGTTCGATATGGCTACACCTTC.

The chain combines TRBV27 with TRBJ1-4; D is perhaps TRBD1 (6 bases). V lost 3 bases, J lost 3 bases, and 11 bases lay in between. CDR1 and CDR2 (germline): MNHEY, SMNVEV (reference sequence). The CDR3 consists of 15 residues. The CDR3 loop reads CASSFQGWANEKLFF. The CDR3 bases are TGTGCCAGCAGTTTCCAGGGGTGGGCTAATGAAAAACTGTTTTTT.

The chain carries TRBV15 and TRBJ2-1, with 7 bases fitting TRBD2. The CDR3 has 13 amino acids. Germline V gives CDR1 LNHNV, CDR2 YYDKDF (reference sequence). The ends lost 2 bases at V and 6 bases at J; junction bases unmatched: 1. The CDR3 reads CATSRRTSNEQFF. CDR3 coding DNA: TGTGCCACCAGCAGAAGGACTAGCAATGAGCAGTTCTTC.